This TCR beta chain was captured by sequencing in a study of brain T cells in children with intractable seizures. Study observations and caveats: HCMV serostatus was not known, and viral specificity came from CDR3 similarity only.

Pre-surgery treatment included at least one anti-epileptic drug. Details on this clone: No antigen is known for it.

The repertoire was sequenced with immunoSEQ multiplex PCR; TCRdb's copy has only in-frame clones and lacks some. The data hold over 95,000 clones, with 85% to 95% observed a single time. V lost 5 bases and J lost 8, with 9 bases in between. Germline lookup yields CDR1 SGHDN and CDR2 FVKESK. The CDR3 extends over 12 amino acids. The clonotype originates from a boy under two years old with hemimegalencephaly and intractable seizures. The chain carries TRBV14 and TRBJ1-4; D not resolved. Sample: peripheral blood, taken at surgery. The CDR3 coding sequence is TGTGCCAGCAGCTTGATCCCCGAAAAACTGTTTTTT. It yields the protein CASSLIPEKLFF.